The TCR beta chain described here comes from a study of radiation and T cells in renal cell carcinoma. Across the whole study: Nephrectomy followed 15 Gy stereotactic body radiation by 4 weeks.

As to this clone: Its specificity is not known.

The data were produced by immunoSEQ multiplex PCR, yet TCRdb's version contains in-frame clones alone and is incomplete. The sample has 120,000 or so clones; roughly 77% are singletons. The study's findings and limits: Baseline intratumoral clonotype presence is unknown without pretreatment biopsies.

The CDR3 is 11 residues long. V lost 8 bases, J lost 8 bases, and 11 bases lay in between. Per the germline V gene, CDR1 is SGHRS and CDR2 is YFSETQ. Time point noted: blood 2 weeks post-SBRT. The treatment: 15 Gy SBRT to primary tumor, nephrectomy 4 weeks later. The genes are TRBV5-1 and TRBJ2-1, with unresolved D. Sequenced here: blood, sampled from a patient whose treatment included radiotherapy and nephrectomy. The TCR comes from a woman aged 60-75 years with renal cell carcinoma. In DNA, the CDR3 is TGCGCCAGTGGCGGTCAGGATGAGCAGTTCTTC. Translating it yields CASGGQDEQFF.